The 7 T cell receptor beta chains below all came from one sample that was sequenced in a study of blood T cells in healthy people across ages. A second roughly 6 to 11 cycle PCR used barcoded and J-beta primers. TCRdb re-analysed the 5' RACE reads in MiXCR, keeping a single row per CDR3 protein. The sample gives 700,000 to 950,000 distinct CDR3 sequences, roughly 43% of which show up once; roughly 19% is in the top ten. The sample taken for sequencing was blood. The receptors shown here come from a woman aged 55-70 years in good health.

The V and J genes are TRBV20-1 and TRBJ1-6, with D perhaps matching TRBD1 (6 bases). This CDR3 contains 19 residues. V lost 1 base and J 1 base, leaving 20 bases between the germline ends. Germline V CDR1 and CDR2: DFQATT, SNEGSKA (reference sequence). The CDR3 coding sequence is TGCAGTGCTAGAGGATCGTTTGAGGGGGGTATTTCCTATAATTCACCCCTCCACTTT. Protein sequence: CSARGSFEGGISYNSPLHF.

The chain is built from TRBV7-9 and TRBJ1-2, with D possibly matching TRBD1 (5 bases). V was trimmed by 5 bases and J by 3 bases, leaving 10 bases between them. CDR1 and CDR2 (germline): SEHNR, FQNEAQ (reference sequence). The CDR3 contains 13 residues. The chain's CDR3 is CASSPARDYGYTF. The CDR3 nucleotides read TGTGCCAGCAGCCCCGCCAGGGACTATGGCTACACCTTC.

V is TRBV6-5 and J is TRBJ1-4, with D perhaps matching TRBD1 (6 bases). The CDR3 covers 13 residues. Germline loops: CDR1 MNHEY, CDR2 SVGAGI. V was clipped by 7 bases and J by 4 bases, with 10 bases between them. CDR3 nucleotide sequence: TGTGCCAGCAAGGACAGACTTAATGAAAAACTGTTTTTT. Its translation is CASKDRLNEKLFF.

CDR3 coding DNA: TGCGCCAGCAGCTTGGGCTACGGGGGGCGCCACGAGCAGTACTTC. Protein sequence: CASSLGYGGRHEQYF. J is TRBJ2-7 and V is TRBV5-1, with D tentatively TRBD2 (7 bases). The CDR3 is made up of 15 amino acids. Germline assignment: CDR1 SGHRS and CDR2 YFSETQ. The V end lost 0 bases, the J end lost 5 bases, and 15 bases lay between the germline ends.

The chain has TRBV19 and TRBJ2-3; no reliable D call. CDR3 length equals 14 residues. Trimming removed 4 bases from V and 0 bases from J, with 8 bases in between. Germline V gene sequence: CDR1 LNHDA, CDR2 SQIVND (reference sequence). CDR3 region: CASSKSFSTDTQYF. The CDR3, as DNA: TGTGCCAGTAGTAAAAGCTTCAGCACAGATACGCAGTATTTT.

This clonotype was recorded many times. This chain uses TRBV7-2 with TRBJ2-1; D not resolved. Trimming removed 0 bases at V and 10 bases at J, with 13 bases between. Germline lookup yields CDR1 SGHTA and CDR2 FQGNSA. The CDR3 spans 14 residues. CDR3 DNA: TGTGCCAGCAGCTTAGCCACAGCATGGCAGGAGCAGTTCTTC. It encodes CASSLATAWQEQFF.

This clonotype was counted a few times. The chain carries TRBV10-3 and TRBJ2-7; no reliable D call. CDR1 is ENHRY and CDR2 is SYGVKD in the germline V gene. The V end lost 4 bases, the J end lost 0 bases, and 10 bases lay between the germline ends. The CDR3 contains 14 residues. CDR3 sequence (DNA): TGTGCCATCAGTGCAAACTTCCCCTCCTACGAGCAGTACTTC. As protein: CAISANFPSYEQYF.